This is a list of T cell receptor beta chains from one sample in a study of T cell repertoires in aging, cancer and after chemotherapy. TCRdb reprocessed the multiplex PCR reads with MiXCR, giving one entry per CDR3 protein. This sample carries 8,500 to 13,000 distinct CDR3 sequences, over 25% of them seen once, and the ten largest clones take roughly 3%. Sequences were obtained from blood. These receptors were taken from a human donor in good health. Both conserved end residues are part of each CDR3. A D gene is named only where the DNA matches it firmly. A row's size may be missing; if present it is once, few, many or a size class.

D gene	V gene	J gene	clone size	CDR3 protein	CDR3 DNA
TRBD1	TRBV15	TRBJ1-2	NA	CATSSAGTDNYGYTF	TGTGCCACCAGCAGTGCCGGGACAGATAACTATGGCTACACCTTC
NA	TRBV7-2	TRBJ2-6	few	CASSPTSGANVLTF	TGTGCCAGCAGCCCGACGAGCGGGGCCAACGTCCTGACTTTC
NA	TRBV5-6	TRBJ1-2	NA	CASSPRTENYGYTF	TGTGCCAGCAGCCCCCGGACAGAAAACTATGGCTACACCTTC
NA	TRBV6-6	TRBJ2-7	few	CASSYNLRSYEQYF	TGTGCCAGCAGTTACAATCTGAGATCCTACGAGCAGTACTTC
NA	TRBV18	TRBJ1-1	NA	CASSPLPANTEAFF	TGTGCCAGCTCACCACTCCCCGCGAACACTGAAGCTTTCTTT
NA	TRBV19	TRBJ1-5	few	CASSIYRVNQPQHF	TGTGCCAGTAGTATATACAGGGTCAATCAGCCCCAGCATTTT
NA	TRBV19	TRBJ2-2	medium-sized	CASAGRKNTGELFF	TGTGCCAGCGCAGGACGGAAGAACACCGGGGAGCTGTTTTTT
NA	TRBV28	TRBJ1-4	NA	CASSLRGGSMTEKLFF	TGTGCCAGCAGTTTACGAGGTGGATCCATGACTGAAAAACTGTTTTTT
NA	TRBV6-2/TRBV6-3	TRBJ2-1	NA	CASSSGSSYNEQFF	TGTGCCAGCAGTTCCGGGAGCTCCTACAATGAGCAGTTCTTC
TRBD1	TRBV6-1	TRBJ2-3	NA	CASRDRGTDSQYF	TGTGCCAGCAGGGACAGGGGCACAGATTCGCAGTATTTT
TRBD1	TRBV11-1	TRBJ1-2	NA	CASSSGDRELSNGYTF	TGTGCCAGCAGCTCGGGAGACAGGGAACTCTCCAATGGCTACACCTTC
NA	TRBV11-3	TRBJ2-1	few	CASSLGLWGPRYNEQFF	TGTGCCAGCAGCTTAGGGTTGTGGGGACCCCGATACAATGAGCAGTTCTTC
NA	TRBV5-1	TRBJ1-4	NA	CASSFDSEKLFF	TGCGCCAGCAGCTTCGACAGTGAAAAACTGTTTTTT
TRBD1	TRBV11-3	TRBJ2-3	NA	CASSLAGGGTDTQYF	TGTGCCAGCAGCTTAGCAGGGGGAGGCACAGATACGCAGTATTTT
NA	TRBV27	TRBJ2-7	once	CASSLNEQYF	TGTGCCAGCAGTTTGAACGAGCAGTACTTC
NA	TRBV18	TRBJ2-3	medium-sized	CASSPDGGITQYF	TGTGCCAGCTCACCGGACGGTGGTATTACGCAGTATTTT
NA	TRBV19	TRBJ2-3	NA	CASSQQVTTDTQYF	TGTGCCAGTAGTCAACAGGTTACCACAGATACGCAGTATTTT
TRBD1	TRBV10-3	TRBJ1-4	few	CASQGSGGEKLFF	TGTGCCTCCCAAGGATCAGGGGGCGAAAAACTGTTTTTT
TRBD1	TRBV14	TRBJ2-7	few	CASSPGTGSYEQYF	TGTGCCAGCAGCCCTGGGACAGGGTCCTACGAGCAGTACTTC
NA	TRBV28	TRBJ1-1	NA	CASSYEAEAFF	TGTGCCAGCAGTTATGAGGCTGAAGCTTTCTTT